A single sample is the source of the 10 T cell receptor beta chains below, sequenced in a study of blood T cell repertoires in COVID-19. TCRdb keeps only in-frame clones here, not all; method: immunoSEQ multiplex PCR. The top ten clones hold roughly 13% of a sample with 100,000 or so clones, around 81% of them seen once. Material: peripheral blood. All receptors come from a man between 45 and 60 years old with active or convalescent COVID-19.

Turning to this clone: Distinct nucleotide sequences in the sample also encode this CDR3. The V call is TRBV24-1, the J call TRBJ2-3, with TRBD2 matching 14 bases. Germline CDR1 and CDR2: KGHDR and SFDVKD. The length of the CDR3 is 17 residues. V dropped 3 bases and J dropped 3; count of bases not matched to a gene: 4. CDR3 in amino acids: CATSDPRTSGRTDTQYF. DNA for the CDR3: TGTGCCACCAGTGATCCTCGGACTAGCGGGAGGACAGATACGCAGTATTTT.

This clone has only a few counts. The V gene is TRBV5-4, the J gene TRBJ2-7, with a weak D call TRBD1 (5 bases). Trimming left V 4 bases short and J 0 bases short, with 11 bases between. The length of the CDR3 is 14 residues. Germline CDR1 and CDR2: SGHNT and YYREEE (reference sequence). The CDR3: CASSIFDSSYEQYF. The CDR3 bases are TGTGCCAGCAGCATTTTTGACAGCTCCTACGAGCAGTACTTC.

The chain has TRBV27 and TRBJ1-1; a possible D gene is TRBD1 (6 bases). The CDR3 runs 14 residues. The germline V gene has CDR1 MNHEY and CDR2 SMNVEV (reference sequence). V lost 5 bases to trimming and J lost 11 bases, with 21 bases between them. The CDR3: CASSINSGGRSAFF. In DNA, the CDR3 is TGTGCCAGCAGTATCAATTCTGGGGGCAGGTCTGCTTTCTTT.

This clone came up once. The chain joins TRBV5-1 to TRBJ2-1; 10 nucleotides match TRBD2. From germline, CDR1 is SGHRS and CDR2 YFSETQ. The ends lost 4 bases at V and 7 bases at J; junction bases unmatched: 5. The CDR3 sequence is 14 residues long. The CDR3 here is CASSGAGGFNEQFF. The CDR3 region has the DNA TGCGCCAGCAGCGGAGCGGGAGGGTTTAATGAGCAGTTCTTC.

This chain uses TRBV4-1 with TRBJ1-1, with TRBD1 matching over 7 bases. Losses at the gene ends were 3 bases for V and 1 base for J; bases not matched to a gene: 2. Germline lookup yields CDR1 MGHRA and CDR2 YSYEKL. The CDR3 length is 14 residues. CDR3 loop: CASSHTGANTEAFF. The DNA of the CDR3 is TGCGCCAGCAGCCATACAGGGGCGAACACTGAAGCTTTCTTT.

The V call is TRBV7-8, the J call TRBJ2-7; no definite D call. The V gene's germline CDR1 is SGHVS and CDR2 FQNEAQ. Trimming shortened V by 0 bases and J by 3 bases, and 12 bases separated the two germline ends. The length of the CDR3 is 15 residues. CDR3 loop: CASSLAPVTNYEQYF. Written as DNA, the CDR3 is TGTGCCAGCAGCTTAGCCCCGGTTACCAACTACGAGCAGTACTTC.

The CDR3 here is CASSLEGTASGNTIYF. CDR3 coding DNA: TGCGCCAGCAGCTTGGAGGGGACAGCCTCTGGAAACACCATATATTTT. This chain joins TRBV5-1 and TRBJ1-3; 7 bases line up with TRBD1. The V gene end was trimmed by 0 bases and the J gene end by 0 bases; junction bases not matched to a gene: 3. From germline, CDR1 is SGHRS and CDR2 YFSETQ. This CDR3 region has 16 residues.

The chain combines TRBV28 with TRBJ2-3; no clear D. V was cut by 6 bases and J by 4 bases, with 5 bases left in between. The CDR3 contains 11 residues. CDR1 is MDHEN and CDR2 is SYDVKM in the germline V gene. DNA of the CDR3: TGTGCCAGCAGACTCTCAGATACGCAGTATTTT. This codes for CASRLSDTQYF.

The chain recombines TRBV6-5 with TRBJ2-7; D is uncertain. Trimming shortened V by 0 bases and J by 0 bases, and 9 bases separated the two germline ends. From germline, CDR1 is MNHEY and CDR2 SVGAGI. CDR3 length: 15 amino acids. CDR3 region: CASSYSIRGSYEQYF. In DNA, the CDR3 is TGTGCCAGCAGTTACTCCATCCGAGGCTCCTACGAGCAGTACTTC.

This chain uses TRBV5-1 with TRBJ2-1; tentative D call: TRBD2 (5 bases). CDR1 and CDR2 from the germline V gene are SGHRS and YFSETQ. V was pared by 0 bases and J by 6 bases, with 16 bases between. The CDR3 totals 16 residues. The CDR3: CASSLGGELGINEQFF. In nucleotides, the CDR3 is TGCGCCAGCAGCTTGGGCGGAGAGCTCGGGATCAATGAGCAGTTCTTC.